A selection of T cell receptor beta chains follows, all from one sample in a study of T cell repertoires in cytomegalovirus infection. MiXCR, applied by TCRdb to the reads, yields one record per CDR3 protein. The sample yields approximately 770,000 distinct CDR3 sequences, about 27% seen once. Antigens of these TCRs are unknown. Sequencing used cultured CD8+ T cells from PBMCs, obtained from culture after CMV antigen stimulation. These receptors were obtained from a human donor in good health (CMV status not recorded). Some clones in this sample may be carry-over from other donors' samples. CDR3s include the opening cysteine and the closing phenylalanine or tryptophan. D genes are given only for firm matches. Expanded clones get a size class; other rows say once, few or many, or leave the size out.

v_gene,j_gene,abundance,d_gene,CDR3aa,CDR3nt
TRBV7-2,TRBJ1-3,many,TRBD1,CASSQGQGAGNTIYF,TGTGCCAGCAGCCAAGGACAGGGGGCTGGAAACACCATATATTTT
TRBV5-4,TRBJ1-1,NA,NA,CASSLFTEAFF,TGTGCCAGCAGCTTGTTCACTGAAGCTTTCTTT
TRBV5-6,TRBJ2-7,few,NA,CASSLSGTVYSYEQYF,TGTGCCAGCAGCCTCTCCGGGACGGTCTACTCCTACGAGCAGTACTTC
TRBV6-2/TRBV6-3,TRBJ1-1,once,NA,CASRPTILLNTEAFF,TGTGCCAGCAGACCCACCATTCTACTGAACACTGAAGCTTTCTTT
TRBV6-1,TRBJ2-3,many,TRBD2,CASRVSGGATDTQYF,TGTGCCAGCAGAGTTAGCGGGGGGGCGACAGATACGCAGTATTTT
TRBV5-8,TRBJ2-5,few,NA,CASSSGHIRGETQYF,TGTGCCAGCAGCTCTGGACACATTAGAGGGGAGACCCAGTACTTC
TRBV6-5,TRBJ2-5,few,TRBD1,CASRKTGGFPLKETQYF,TGTGCCAGCAGGAAGACAGGGGGCTTTCCATTAAAAGAGACCCAGTACTTC
TRBV25-1,TRBJ2-7,NA,NA,CASSGSGSPSYEQYF,TGTGCCAGCAGTGGATCCGGGAGTCCCTCCTACGAGCAGTACTTC
TRBV20-1,TRBJ2-2,NA,TRBD1,CSARLGTGRAGELFF,TGCAGTGCTAGACTTGGGACAGGGAGGGCCGGGGAGCTGTTTTTT
TRBV6-1,TRBJ2-1,few,NA,CASSEYVGNYNEQFF,TGTGCCAGCAGTGAATACGTGGGAAACTACAATGAGCAGTTCTTC
TRBV6-5,TRBJ2-1,NA,TRBD2,CASSYTLAGGNNEQFF,TGTGCCAGCAGTTACACCTTAGCGGGGGGGAACAATGAGCAGTTCTTC
TRBV12-5,TRBJ1-5,NA,NA,CASALTGPLPQHF,TGTGCTAGTGCCTTGACAGGCCCTTTGCCCCAGCATTTT
TRBV7-6,TRBJ2-3,NA,TRBD2,CASSLRTSWGSGGTDTQYF,TGTGCCAGCAGCTTAAGGACTAGCTGGGGATCGGGAGGTACAGATACGCAGTATTTT
TRBV12-3/TRBV12-4,TRBJ2-3,NA,TRBD2,CASSRSGLLTDTQYF,TGTGCCAGCAGTCGTAGCGGGCTACTCACAGATACGCAGTATTTT